The TCR beta chain described here comes from a study of cytomegalovirus exposure and HLA in healthy donors. Study findings and constraints: Cytomegalovirus-associated TCR beta chains were listed, numbering 164. The authors later found TCR association rates varying by HLA locus, with DRB1 most and HLA-C fewest.

With respect to this clone: What it binds is not known.

This CDR3 comprises 15 residues. Germline CDR1 reads KGHSH; CDR2 reads LQKENI. The V and J ends lost 4 bases and 4 bases, in that order; junction bases with no gene match: 6. The PCR used 60 Vbeta and 13 Jbeta primers. Some clones are missing from TCRdb's copy, which holds only in-frame ones; the method was immunoSEQ multiplex PCR. Of 110,000 to 150,000 clones listed, roughly 78% are singletons. This receptor was taken from a man aged 30-40 years in good health and CMV-seronegative. What was sequenced was PBMCs. This chain links TRBV18 with TRBJ2-5; the match to TRBD1 covers 10 bases. CDR3 sequence: CASSQRQGAGETQYF. DNA of the CDR3: TGTGCCAGCTCACAGCGACAGGGGGCAGGAGAGACCCAGTACTTC.